The present TCR beta chain was sequenced within a study of blood T cell repertoires in COVID-19. The wider study: Donors in the United States, Italy and Spain gave samples during acute or convalescent COVID-19. PBMCs, B-cell-depleted T cells, or T cells were the source of the cDNA or gDNA that made up the material.

Authors' processing steps: Nucleated cell counts were estimated from reference gene primer amplification. The repertoire was sequenced with immunoSEQ multiplex PCR; TCRdb's copy has only in-frame clones and lacks some. V, J and clone size reflect that table, while D and trimming were determined from the DNA. The sample yields roughly 57,000 clones, roughly 86% seen once. Trimming stripped 0 bases from V and 9 bases from J, with 12 bases between. Looked up from germline, CDR1 is LNHDA and CDR2 is SQIVND (reference sequence). The CDR3 loop spans 13 amino acids. Sequences were obtained from peripheral blood. The clonotype originates from a man between 60 and 75 years old with active or convalescent COVID-19. The J gene is TRBJ2-7, the V gene TRBV19; weak D call: TRBD2 (5 bases). This CDR3 is CASSIDSGEGQYF. DNA for the CDR3: TGTGCCAGTAGTATAGATTCGGGCGAGGGGCAGTACTTC.